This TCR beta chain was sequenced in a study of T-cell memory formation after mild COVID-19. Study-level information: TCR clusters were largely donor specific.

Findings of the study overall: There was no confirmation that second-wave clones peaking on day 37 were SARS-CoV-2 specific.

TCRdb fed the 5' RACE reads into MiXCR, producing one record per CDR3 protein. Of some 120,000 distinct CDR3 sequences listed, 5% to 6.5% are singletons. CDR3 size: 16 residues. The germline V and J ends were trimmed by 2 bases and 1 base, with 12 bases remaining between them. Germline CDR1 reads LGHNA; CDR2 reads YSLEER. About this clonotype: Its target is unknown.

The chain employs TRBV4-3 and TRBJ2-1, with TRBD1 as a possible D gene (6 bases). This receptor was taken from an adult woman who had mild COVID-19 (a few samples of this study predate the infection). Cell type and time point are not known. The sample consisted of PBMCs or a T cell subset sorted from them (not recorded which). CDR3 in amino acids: CASSQQAGTSYNEQFF. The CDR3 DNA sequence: TGCGCCAGCAGCCAACAAGCCGGGACATCCTACAATGAGCAGTTCTTC.